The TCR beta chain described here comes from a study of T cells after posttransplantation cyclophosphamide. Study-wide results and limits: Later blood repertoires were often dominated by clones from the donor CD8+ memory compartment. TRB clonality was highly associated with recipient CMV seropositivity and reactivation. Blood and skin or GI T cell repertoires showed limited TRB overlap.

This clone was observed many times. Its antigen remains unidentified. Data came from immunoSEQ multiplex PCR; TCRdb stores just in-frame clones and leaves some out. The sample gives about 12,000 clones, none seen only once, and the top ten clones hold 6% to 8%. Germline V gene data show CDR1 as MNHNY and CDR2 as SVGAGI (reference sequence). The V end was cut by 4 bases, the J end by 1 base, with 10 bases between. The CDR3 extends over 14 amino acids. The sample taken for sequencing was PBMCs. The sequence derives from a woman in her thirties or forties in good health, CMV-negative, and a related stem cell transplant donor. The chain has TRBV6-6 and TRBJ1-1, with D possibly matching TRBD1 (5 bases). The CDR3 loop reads CASSFQGGNTEAFF. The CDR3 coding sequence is TGTGCCAGCAGTTTCCAGGGCGGGAACACTGAAGCTTTCTTT.